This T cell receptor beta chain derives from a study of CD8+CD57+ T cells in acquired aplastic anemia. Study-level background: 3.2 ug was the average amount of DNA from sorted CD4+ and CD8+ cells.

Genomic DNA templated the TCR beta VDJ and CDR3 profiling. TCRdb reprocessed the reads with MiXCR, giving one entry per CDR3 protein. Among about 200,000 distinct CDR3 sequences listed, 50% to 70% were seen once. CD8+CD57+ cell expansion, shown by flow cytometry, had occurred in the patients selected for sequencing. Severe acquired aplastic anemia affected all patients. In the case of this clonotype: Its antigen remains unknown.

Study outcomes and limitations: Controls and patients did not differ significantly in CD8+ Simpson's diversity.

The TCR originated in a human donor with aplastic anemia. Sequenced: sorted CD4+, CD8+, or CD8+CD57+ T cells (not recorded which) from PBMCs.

The CDR3 here is CATSRDRDPGNTIYF. The CDR3 coding sequence is TGTGCCACCAGCAGGGACAGGGACCCTGGAAACACCATATATTTT. The V gene is TRBV15, the J gene TRBJ1-3, with 8 bases matching TRBD1. This CDR3 has 15 residues. The germline V gene encodes CDR1 LNHNV and CDR2 YYDKDF (reference sequence). V gave up 3 bases and J gave up 2 bases; unmatched junction bases: 3.